These 30 T cell receptor beta chains were sequenced from one sample in a study of memory CD4+ T cells and cytomegalovirus serostatus (dated by TCRdb to between 2019 and 2020). The method was the immunoSEQ multiplex PCR assay. This is the immuneACCESS table as TCRdb keeps it, with only in-frame sequences that have V and J called. A part of the clones is gone; compared with another copy, unresolved V genes explain less than half, and the rest is unexplained. Counted in this sample were 85,000 to 100,000 clones; 80% of them appeared once. 3.6% of the sample is held by the ten biggest clonotypes. Single viable CD3+CD4+CD8-CD45RO+ cells were sorted as memory CD4+ T cells on a FACSAria II. The specimen was memory CD4+ T cells from blood. These receptors came from an adult in good health and CMV-seropositive.

In this sample, this clone turned up a few times. The chain combines TRBV5-4 with TRBJ2-2; TRBD2 matches 12 bases. This CDR3 has 15 amino acids. With V trimmed by 4 bases and J by 6 bases, 4 bases remained unmatched. Per the germline V gene, CDR1 is SGHNT and CDR2 is YYREEE (reference sequence). The CDR3 nucleotides are TGTGCCAGCAGCACTAGCGGGAGGTTCGCCGGGGAGCTGTTTTTT. Its protein product is CASSTSGRFAGELFF.

The rearrangement uses TRBV6-5 and TRBJ1-1; no definite D call. Germline lookup yields CDR1 MNHEY and CDR2 SVGAGI. Deletions cut 6 bases from V and 3 bases from J, with 11 bases between. This CDR3 has 13 amino acids. In DNA, the CDR3 is TGTGCCAGCAGGATGACCGGTCACACTGAAGCTTTCTTT. Its translation is CASRMTGHTEAFF.

This chain joins TRBV7-9 and TRBJ2-1; TRBD2 matches 9 bases. Per germline, CDR1 SEHNR and CDR2 FQNEAQ (reference sequence). This CDR3 is 16 amino acids long. V gave up 5 bases and J gave up 6 bases; unmatched junction bases: 11. CDR3 in DNA: TGTGCCAGCAGCCCTGGGGGCGGGAGGGCCCTCAATGAGCAGTTCTTC. This sequence encodes CASSPGGGRALNEQFF.

V is TRBV5-1 and J is TRBJ1-5; tentative D call: TRBD1 (6 bases). V was cut by 3 bases and J by 0 bases, with 13 bases left in between. The CDR3 is 16 residues long. CDR1 is SGHRS, CDR2 YFSETQ, per germline. Written as DNA, the CDR3 is TGCGCCAGCAGCTCGGGGGCTGCTGATAGCAATCAGCCCCAGCATTTT. This codes for CASSSGAADSNQPQHF.

The rearrangement uses TRBV21-1 and TRBJ2-7; the D call of TRBD2 is as the table states it, not checked on the DNA. TRBV21-1 is a pseudogene. CDR3 length: 20 residues. CDR3 bases: TGTGCCAGCAGCAAAAAGAGGGCAGGGGGAGCTAGCGGGAGTTCCTACGAGCAGTACTTC. It codes for CASSKKRAGGASGSSYEQYF.

The rearrangement links TRBV5-4 to TRBJ1-4, with TRBD1 as a possible D gene (6 bases). V was trimmed by 4 bases and J by 8 bases, leaving 18 bases between them. From germline, CDR1 is SGHNT and CDR2 YYREEE (reference sequence). The CDR3 has 15 amino acids. In DNA form, the CDR3 reads TGTGCCAGCAGCCCCTTAGGCGGGGGCGCGGAAAAACTGTTTTTT. Protein sequence: CASSPLGGGAEKLFF.

The J gene is TRBJ2-1, the V gene TRBV28; D is unresolved. This CDR3 is 13 amino acids long. The germline CDR1 and CDR2 sequences are MDHEN and SYDVKM. Trimming took off 2 bases at V and 9 bases at J, with 11 bases between the two ends. The CDR3 DNA is TGTGCCAGCAGTTTAATGTCCTGGGGTGAGCAGTTCTTC. This codes for CASSLMSWGEQFF.

The chain links TRBV7-3 to TRBJ2-2; 14 positions match TRBD2. Germline CDR1 is SGHTA and CDR2 is FQGTGA. The CDR3 sequence is 18 residues long. V shed 2 bases and J 5 bases; nucleotides not matched to a gene: 7. CDR3: CASSLVGLAGVRTGELFF. The CDR3 region has the DNA TGTGCCAGCAGCTTAGTGGGACTAGCGGGAGTAAGGACCGGGGAGCTGTTTTTT.

There are a few counts of this clone. In DNA form, the CDR3 reads TGTGCCAGCGGCGAAAGACAGTCCCCATATGGCTACACCTTC. Translated: CASGERQSPYGYTF. The chain couples TRBV6-1 to TRBJ1-2; a weak D match, TRBD1 (5 bases). Germline CDR1 is MNHNS and CDR2 is SASEGT. The CDR3 extends over 14 amino acids. V lost 8 bases and J lost 5, with 18 bases in between.

The chain couples TRBV5-1 to TRBJ1-1, with unresolved D. The CDR3 consists of 12 residues. CDR1 and CDR2 (germline): SGHRS, YFSETQ. Trimming left V 3 bases short and J 9 bases short, with 12 bases between. The CDR3 DNA sequence: TGCGCCAGCAGCTACGGCGGATCCAAAGCTTTCTTT. It translates to CASSYGGSKAFF.

In DNA, the CDR3 is TGTGCCAGCAGTTCAGCGGGGGGGGGAAATGAAAAACTGTTTTTT. Translating it yields CASSSAGGGNEKLFF. The chain uses TRBV25-1 and TRBJ1-4, with D possibly matching TRBD1 (5 bases). CDR3 size: 15 residues. CDR1 is MGHDK, CDR2 SYGVNS, per germline. The V gene lost 5 bases and the J gene lost 5 bases, with 15 bases spanning the gap. The complete variable domain, with remaining parts taken from reference TRBV25-1 and TRBJ1-4, reads EADIYQTPRYLVIGTGKKITLECSQTMGHDKMYWYQQDPGMELHLIHYSYGVNSTEKGDLSSESTVSRIRTEHFPLTLESARPSHTSQYLCASSSAGGGNEKLFFGSGTQLSVL.

The gene calls are TRBV5-6 and TRBJ2-7; D is undetermined. CDR1 is SGHDT, CDR2 YYEEEE, per germline. Trimming took off 4 bases at V and 0 bases at J, with 17 bases between the two ends. This CDR3 spans 16 amino acids. CDR3 DNA: TGTGCCAGCAGCCTGTTAGGAGTCACATCCTCCTACGAGCAGTACTTC. Residues: CASSLLGVTSSYEQYF.

V is TRBV28 and J is TRBJ2-7; 7 bases fit TRBD1. In germline, CDR1 is MDHEN, CDR2 SYDVKM. Trimming cost V 5 bases and J 4 bases; bases outside gene matches: 14. This CDR3 region has 16 residues. This CDR3 is CASSTTTGKGFYEQYF. In nucleotides, the CDR3 is TGTGCCAGCAGTACCACGACAGGGAAAGGATTTTACGAGCAGTACTTC.

This chain links TRBV27 with TRBJ1-2; D call uncertain. V lost 6 bases and J lost 2, with 10 bases in between. The CDR3 runs 13 residues. Germline values: CDR1 MNHEY, CDR2 SMNVEV (reference sequence). This CDR3 reads CASRPGRNYGYTF. The DNA of the CDR3 is TGTGCCAGCAGACCCGGACGGAACTATGGCTACACCTTC.

The V call is TRBV7-8, the J call TRBJ2-5; TRBD2 matches at 10 bases. The CDR3 totals 15 residues. CDR1 is SGHVS and CDR2 is FQNEAQ in the germline V gene. Germline trimming cut 3 bases from V and 5 bases from J; bases unmatched to any gene: 6. This CDR3 is CASSFRAGGSETQYF. Written as DNA, the CDR3 is TGTGCCAGCAGCTTCCGAGCGGGGGGGTCGGAGACCCAGTACTTC.

This clone was picked up a small number of times. The chain joins TRBV4-3 to TRBJ2-6; the match to TRBD1 covers 8 bases. The germline CDR1 and CDR2 sequences are LGHNA and YSLEER. With V trimmed by 5 bases and J by 1 base, 10 bases remained unmatched. CDR3 length equals 18 residues. Here the CDR3 DNA reads TGCGCCAGCAGCGTCTTAGGGACAGGAATTTCTGGGGCCAACGTCCTGACTTTC. Amino acid sequence: CASSVLGTGISGANVLTF.

This clone was observed a handful of times. The J gene is TRBJ2-7, the V gene TRBV2; D tentatively fits TRBD1 or TRBD2 (5 bases each). V lost 6 bases, J lost 4 bases, and 13 bases lay in between. The CDR3 covers 13 residues. In germline, CDR1 is SNHLY, CDR2 FYNNEI. CDR3 sequence reads: CASSPGDLYEQYF. CDR3 coding DNA: TGTGCCAGCAGCCCTGGGGACCTATACGAGCAGTACTTC.

This clone was observed a handful of times. The V call is TRBV5-1, the J call TRBJ1-1, with TRBD1 matching over 8 bases. The CDR3 is made up of 17 amino acids. V lost 4 bases to trimming and J lost 3 bases; unmatched junction nucleotides: 14. The germline V gene encodes CDR1 SGHRS and CDR2 YFSETQ. The CDR3 spells CASSPGIQSGGYTEAFF. The CDR3 DNA reads as TGCGCCAGCAGCCCAGGCATTCAGTCAGGGGGCTACACTGAAGCTTTCTTT.

This rearrangement joins TRBV9 to TRBJ2-1; D ambiguous. V shed 4 bases and J shed 10 bases, with 21 bases lying between them. Germline values: CDR1 SGDLS, CDR2 YYNGEE. The CDR3 contains 15 residues. CDR3 amino acids: CASSPKVHRREEQFF. The CDR3 nucleotides are TGTGCCAGCAGCCCCAAAGTTCACCGCCGAGAAGAGCAGTTCTTC.

V is TRBV19 and J is TRBJ1-2, with D perhaps matching TRBD1 (5 bases). The V end was cut by 11 bases, the J end by 8 bases, with 15 bases between. The CDR3 runs to 11 residues. Germline assignment: CDR1 LNHDA and CDR2 SQIVND (reference sequence). The CDR3 DNA reads as TGTGCCGGCTACAGGATGGGCGGCTACACCTTC. It encodes CAGYRMGGYTF.

The rearrangement uses TRBV21-1 and TRBJ2-1; the table's D gene call, TRBD1, was not cross checked with the DNA. TRBV21-1 is listed as a pseudogene. The CDR3 has 13 amino acids. The CDR3 DNA follows: TGTGCCAGCACCCCAGACAGGGGCAATGAGCAGTTCTTC. This codes for CASTPDRGNEQFF.

The CDR3 sequence is CASSASSDRGPSGYTF. The CDR3 DNA follows: TGTGCCAGCAGCGCGTCCTCGGACAGGGGGCCCTCTGGCTACACCTTC. J is TRBJ1-2 and V is TRBV9, with 11 bases that match TRBD1. The trim removed 3 bases at V and 7 bases at J, leaving 11 bases unmatched. CDR1 SGDLS and CDR2 YYNGEE come from the germline V gene. CDR3 length: 16 residues.

The CDR3 sequence: CASKERASGQETQYF. CDR3 nucleotides: TGTGCCAGTAAGGAGAGGGCTAGCGGGCAAGAGACCCAGTACTTC. The rearrangement uses TRBV19 and TRBJ2-5, with 8 bases that match TRBD2. This CDR3 comprises 15 residues. With V trimmed by 7 bases and J by 2 bases, 9 bases remained unmatched. CDR1 is LNHDA, CDR2 SQIVND, per germline (reference sequence).

The chain has TRBV5-4 and TRBJ1-2; no reliable D call. Trimming stripped 0 bases from V and 4 bases from J, with 10 bases between. Germline V gene sequence: CDR1 SGHNT, CDR2 YYREEE (reference sequence). The CDR3 extends over 14 amino acids. CDR3 DNA sequence: TGTGCCAGCAGCTTGGAGGCGGGGATCTATGGCTACACCTTC. As protein: CASSLEAGIYGYTF.

The chain combines TRBV11-3 with TRBJ2-1, with TRBD2 identical over 7 bases. Germline CDR1 and CDR2: SGHNT and YENEEA. The ends lost 5 bases at V and 5 bases at J; junction bases unmatched: 6. The CDR3 runs 14 residues. Here the CDR3 DNA reads TGTGCCAGCAGCCGAGAGCGGGGCCACAATGAGCAGTTCTTC. Translated, it gives CASSRERGHNEQFF.

The V gene is TRBV28, the J gene TRBJ2-2; D call uncertain. CDR3 length: 15 residues. CDR1 is MDHEN and CDR2 is SYDVKM in the germline V gene. Trimming removed 5 bases at V and 3 bases at J, with 13 bases between. CDR3 protein: CASSPTDLDTGELFF. The CDR3 nucleotides are TGTGCCAGCAGTCCGACTGATTTGGACACCGGGGAGCTGTTTTTT.

This chain links TRBV2 with TRBJ1-5; 9 bases line up with TRBD1. Unmatched junction bases numbered 8, after V lost 6 bases and J lost 2 bases. The CDR3 is 16 residues long. The germline V gene encodes CDR1 SNHLY and CDR2 FYNNEI. CDR3 protein: CASRKDRGRGNQPQHF. CDR3 sequence (DNA): TGTGCCAGCAGAAAGGACAGGGGAAGGGGCAATCAGCCCCAGCATTTT.

The chain carries TRBV5-1 and TRBJ2-1; D gene unclear. The CDR3 consists of 15 residues. V dropped 0 bases and J dropped 5 bases, with 12 bases sitting between them. Germline-derived CDR1 and CDR2 are SGHRS and YFSETQ. Here the CDR3 reads CASSLVSAADNEQFF. The CDR3 nucleotides are TGCGCCAGCAGCTTGGTGAGCGCGGCGGACAATGAGCAGTTCTTC.

In nucleotides, the CDR3 is TGTGCCAGCAGTTTAGCGGGAGGGTTCTACGAGCAGTACTTC. This encodes CASSLAGGFYEQYF. The chain recombines TRBV2 with TRBJ2-7; 11 bases fit TRBD2. CDR1 is SNHLY and CDR2 is FYNNEI in the germline V gene. V shed 5 bases, J shed 3 bases, and the junction held 3 bases outside the gene matches. The CDR3 consists of 14 residues.

The chain carries TRBV15 and TRBJ2-7, with D unclear. The V gene lost 0 bases and the J gene lost 3 bases, with 6 bases spanning the gap. From germline, CDR1 is LNHNV and CDR2 YYDKDF (reference sequence). The CDR3 extends over 13 amino acids. The CDR3 DNA is TGTGCCACCAGCAGAGATCGCGGCTACGAGCAGTACTTC. Protein sequence: CATSRDRGYEQYF.